These T cell receptor beta chains were read from a single sample in a study of blood T cell repertoires in COVID-19. Method: immunoSEQ multiplex PCR; TCRdb's copy keeps in-frame clones and lacks some. The sample includes about 35,000 clones, roughly 78% of them seen just once. Sequenced input: peripheral blood. The source is an elderly man with active or convalescent COVID-19. The CDR3 runs from the conserved cysteine through the conserved F or W. The order of the fields is V gene, D gene, clone size, J gene, CDR3 protein, CDR3 DNA. D genes are given only for firm matches. Clone size is not always given. Where it is, it says once, few, many or a class for expanded clones.

>TRBV7-3|NA|NA|TRBJ2-2
CASSLVGGGYTGELFF
TGTGCCAGCAGCTTGGTCGGGGGTGGGTACACCGGGGAGCTGTTTTTT
>TRBV7-8|NA|NA|TRBJ1-2
CASSLDGGMRGYTF
TGTGCCAGCAGCTTAGATGGGGGGATGAGAGGCTACACCTTC
>TRBV18|TRBD2|NA|TRBJ2-3
CASSPLPGRSGRASDTQYF
TGTGCCAGCTCACCACTCCCTGGTAGAAGCGGGAGGGCCAGTGATACGCAGTATTTT
>TRBV6-1|TRBD1|NA|TRBJ2-1
CASSEGWDRSSYNEQFF
TGTGCCAGCAGTGAAGGTTGGGACAGGAGCTCCTACAATGAGCAGTTCTTC
>TRBV18|TRBD1|NA|TRBJ1-3
CASSLATQGPANTIYF
TGTGCCAGCTCACTCGCAACACAGGGGCCTGCGAACACCATATATTTT
>TRBV4-1|TRBD1|NA|TRBJ1-5
CASSHSQGNSNQPQHF
TGCGCCAGCAGCCACTCACAGGGGAATAGCAATCAGCCCCAGCATTTT
>TRBV7-2|NA|NA|TRBJ1-1
CASSQGGGVEAFF
TGTGCCAGCAGCCAGGGAGGGGGGGTTGAAGCTTTCTTT
>TRBV27|NA|once|TRBJ2-1
CASSLNSIRYNNEQFF
TGTGCCAGCAGTCTCAACAGCATCAGATATAACAATGAGCAGTTCTTC
>TRBV5-1|TRBD2|NA|TRBJ2-1
CASSSSGLAGVVRGPSYNEQFF
TGCGCCAGCAGCTCAAGTGGACTAGCGGGAGTAGTCAGGGGCCCGAGCTACAATGAGCAGTTCTTC
>TRBV5-1|NA|NA|TRBJ2-7
CASSLWAEYEQYF
TGCGCCAGCAGCTTGTGGGCCGAGTACGAGCAGTACTTC
>TRBV9|NA|NA|TRBJ1-2
CASSVVGRASPEGYTF
TGTGCCAGCAGCGTAGTGGGGAGAGCTTCACCCGAGGGCTACACCTTC
>TRBV6-5|TRBD2|NA|TRBJ2-1
CASSSLGRATGNEQFF
TGTGCCAGCAGTTCCCTCGGGAGGGCCACTGGCAATGAGCAGTTCTTC
>TRBV5-1|NA|once|TRBJ2-6
CASSLVAASGANVLTF
TGCGCCAGCAGCTTGGTAGCAGCCTCTGGGGCCAACGTCCTGACTTTC
>TRBV6-6|TRBD1|NA|TRBJ1-4
CASRTGQGREKLFF
TGTGCCAGCAGAACGGGACAGGGGCGAGAAAAACTGTTTTTT
>TRBV11-3|NA|NA|TRBJ2-3
CASSIKDTQYF
TGTGCCAGCAGCATAAAAGATACGCAGTATTTT
>TRBV6-5|TRBD1|NA|TRBJ2-1
CASSRDSINEQFF
TGTGCCAGCAGTCGGGACAGTATAAATGAGCAGTTCTTC
>TRBV6-5|NA|NA|TRBJ2-6
CASMSSGAGANVLTF
TGTGCCAGCATGTCATCGGGTGCTGGGGCCAACGTCCTGACTTTC
>TRBV27|NA|once|TRBJ1-6
CASRYRESNSPLHF
TGTGCCAGCCGCTACAGGGAAAGCAATTCACCCCTCCACTTT
>TRBV7-8|NA|NA|TRBJ1-1
CASSPGRVLSAEAFF
TGTGCCAGCAGCCCGGGTCGGGTGTTGAGCGCTGAAGCTTTCTTT
>TRBV3-1/TRBV3-2|TRBD2|NA|TRBJ2-6
CASSQVRGTSGSWTGANVLTF
TGTGCCAGCAGCCAAGTTCGGGGGACTAGCGGGAGTTGGACTGGGGCCAACGTCCTGACTTTC
>TRBV6-1|TRBD1|NA|TRBJ2-7
CASSEATGSYEQYF
TGTGCCAGCAGTGAAGCGACAGGGTCCTACGAGCAGTACTTC
>TRBV7-7|TRBD2|NA|TRBJ2-5
CASSLGRWTSGRETQYF
TGTGCTAGCAGCTTAGGCCGATGGACTAGCGGCCGGGAGACCCAGTACTTC
>TRBV7-2|NA|NA|TRBJ2-2
CASSRPGAGELFF
TGTGCCAGCAGCCGTCCAGGGGCCGGGGAGCTGTTTTTT
>TRBV12-3/TRBV12-4|NA|NA|TRBJ1-1
CASSSRNTEAFF
TGTGCCAGCAGTTCGCGGAACACTGAAGCTTTCTTT
>TRBV7-2|TRBD2|NA|TRBJ2-7
CASRPPGLAGGAYEQYF
TGTGCCAGCAGACCTCCGGGACTAGCGGGAGGAGCCTACGAGCAGTACTTC
>TRBV30|NA|NA|TRBJ2-1
CAWDGQSDEQFF
TGTGCCTGGGACGGACAGTCCGATGAGCAGTTCTTC
>TRBV6-5|NA|NA|TRBJ1-4
CASSRGRSTNEKLFF
TGTGCCAGCAGCCGAGGAAGGTCAACTAATGAAAAACTGTTTTTT
>TRBV6-5|NA|NA|TRBJ2-2
CASSYIRVASTGELFF
TGTGCCAGCAGTTACATTCGGGTCGCGAGCACCGGGGAGCTGTTTTTT
>TRBV30|TRBD2|NA|TRBJ2-7
CAFLAAGEAEQYF
TGTGCCTTTCTAGCAGCGGGAGAGGCCGAGCAGTACTTC
>TRBV27|NA|few|TRBJ2-2
CASSLGSRSGGELFF
TGTGCCAGCAGTCTCGGTTCTCGGTCCGGCGGGGAGCTGTTTTTT
>TRBV4-1|TRBD1|NA|TRBJ1-1
CASSPRQGRTLNTEAFF
TGCGCCAGCAGCCCTCGACAGGGGCGAACTCTGAACACTGAAGCTTTCTTT
>TRBV7-8|NA|NA|TRBJ1-4
CASSLGGHLNEKLFF
TGTGCCAGCAGCTTAGGGGGGCACCTTAATGAAAAACTGTTTTTT